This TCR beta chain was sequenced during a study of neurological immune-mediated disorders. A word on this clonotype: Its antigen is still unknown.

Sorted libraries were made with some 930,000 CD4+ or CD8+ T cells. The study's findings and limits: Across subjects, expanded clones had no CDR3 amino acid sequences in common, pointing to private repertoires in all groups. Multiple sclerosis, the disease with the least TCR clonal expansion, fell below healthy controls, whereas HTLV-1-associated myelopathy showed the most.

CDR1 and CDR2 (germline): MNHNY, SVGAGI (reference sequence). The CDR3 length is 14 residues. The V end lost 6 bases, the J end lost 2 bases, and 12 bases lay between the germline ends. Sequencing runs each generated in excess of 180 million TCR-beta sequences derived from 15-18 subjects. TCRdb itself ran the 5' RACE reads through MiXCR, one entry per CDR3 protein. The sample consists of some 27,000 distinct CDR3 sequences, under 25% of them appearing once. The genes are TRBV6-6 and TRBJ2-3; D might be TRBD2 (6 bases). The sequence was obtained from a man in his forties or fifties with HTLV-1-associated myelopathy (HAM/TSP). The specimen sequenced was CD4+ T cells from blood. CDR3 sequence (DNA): TGTGCCAGCAGGGGACTTCCCTCCACAGATACGCAGTATTTT. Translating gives CASRGLPSTDTQYF.